The 8 T cell receptor beta chains reported below all come from one sample, sequenced in a study of blood T cell repertoires in COVID-19. Assay used: immunoSEQ multiplex PCR; TCRdb lists only in-frame clones, some missing. The data hold some 180,000 clones, with about nine tenths observed a single time. The sample consisted of peripheral blood. These TCRs come from a man aged 18 to 30 with COVID-19, enrolled during active disease.

The rearrangement uses TRBV6-2 or TRBV6-3 and TRBJ1-5, with D possibly being TRBD1 (5 bases). Trimming cost V 6 bases and J 7 bases, with 19 bases left between them. This CDR3 spans 15 amino acids. Germline CDR1 MNHEY, CDR2 SVGEGT. The CDR3 region has the DNA TGTGCCAGCAGCACGGGGGGAGGGGTGGTGCAGCCCCAGCATTTT. The encoded protein is CASSTGGGVVQPQHF.

The chain has TRBV5-5 and TRBJ2-2, with 9 bases that match TRBD1. CDR1 is SGHKS, CDR2 YYEKEE, per germline (reference sequence). The CDR3 covers 17 residues. J was trimmed by 0 bases and V by 1 base; bases with no gene match: 4. The CDR3 loop reads CASSLNRGLANTGELFF. DNA of the CDR3: TGTGCCAGCAGCTTGAACAGGGGGCTCGCGAACACCGGGGAGCTGTTTTTT.

This clone appeared a single time. The rearrangement links TRBV5-6 to TRBJ2-1; 13 nucleotides agree with TRBD2. The CDR3 is made up of 14 amino acids. Germline V gives CDR1 SGHDT, CDR2 YYEEEE. The V gene end was trimmed by 4 bases and the J gene end by 8 bases; junction bases not matched to a gene: 3. CDR3 nucleotides: TGTGCCAGCAGCCGGACTAGCGGGAGCTATGAGCAGTTCTTC. Translation: CASSRTSGSYEQFF.

The rearrangement links TRBV3-1 (or the pseudogene TRBV3-2) to TRBJ2-7; 7 nucleotides line up with TRBD2. V was clipped by 5 bases and J by 7 bases; unmatched bases: 17. CDR1 LGHDT and CDR2 YNNKEL come from the germline V gene (reference sequence). This CDR3 region has 16 residues. The CDR3 loop is CASSGPAGPDPREQYF. DNA for the CDR3: TGTGCCAGCAGCGGACCAGCGGGACCAGATCCTAGAGAGCAGTACTTC.

V and J are TRBV29-1 and TRBJ2-7; D is perhaps TRBD2 (5 bases). Trimming shortened V by 3 bases and J by 5 bases, and 8 bases separated the two germline ends. Germline CDR1 reads SQVTM; CDR2 reads ANQGSEA. The CDR3 spans 11 residues. This chain's CDR3 is CSVEASNEQYF. As DNA, the CDR3 is TGCAGCGTTGAGGCTAGCAACGAGCAGTACTTC.

The V gene is TRBV11-2, the J gene TRBJ2-1; a possible D gene is TRBD1 (6 bases). With 3 bases removed from V and 7 bases from J, the gap between germline ends came to 16 bases. In germline, CDR1 is SGHAT, CDR2 FQNNGV. The CDR3 contains 15 residues. The CDR3 DNA reads as TGTGCCAGCAGCTTCTACAGGGATGCAGGGAATGAGCAGTTCTTC. Protein: CASSFYRDAGNEQFF.

J is TRBJ1-1 and V is TRBV3-1 (or the pseudogene TRBV3-2), with TRBD1 matching 8 bases. V dropped 4 bases and J dropped 0; count of bases not matched to a gene: 7. Germline V gene sequence: CDR1 LGHDT, CDR2 YNNKEL (reference sequence). This CDR3 region has 16 residues. In DNA, the CDR3 is TGTGCCAGCAGCCTCGGACAGGGCAAAATGAACACTGAAGCTTTCTTT. Its translation: CASSLGQGKMNTEAFF.

V and J are TRBV4-3 and TRBJ2-1; D perhaps matches TRBD1 (5 bases). There are 14 residues in the CDR3. Trimming took off 0 bases at V and 13 bases at J, with 16 bases between the two ends. The V gene's germline CDR1 is LGHNA and CDR2 YSLEER. The CDR3 loop is CASSQEVQGPDQFF. In DNA form, the CDR3 reads TGCGCCAGCAGCCAAGAAGTTCAGGGTCCGGACCAGTTCTTC.